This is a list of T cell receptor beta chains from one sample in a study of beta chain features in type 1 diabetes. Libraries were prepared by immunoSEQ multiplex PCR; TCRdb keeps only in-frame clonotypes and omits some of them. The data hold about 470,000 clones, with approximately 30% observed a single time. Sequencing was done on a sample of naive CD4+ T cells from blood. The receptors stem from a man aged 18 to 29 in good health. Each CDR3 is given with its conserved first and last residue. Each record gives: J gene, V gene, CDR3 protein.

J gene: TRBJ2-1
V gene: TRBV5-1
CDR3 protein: CASSLETSYNEQFF

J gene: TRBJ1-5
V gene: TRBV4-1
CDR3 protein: CASSQDGTGRPQHF

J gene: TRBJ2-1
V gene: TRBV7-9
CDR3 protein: CASSPGTGGFDEQFF

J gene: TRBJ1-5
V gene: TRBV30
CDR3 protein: CAWSSLDVNQPQHF

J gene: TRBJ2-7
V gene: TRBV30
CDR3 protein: CAWSVGESYEQYF

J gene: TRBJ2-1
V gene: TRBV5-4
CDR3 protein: CASSPEWGRALNEQFF

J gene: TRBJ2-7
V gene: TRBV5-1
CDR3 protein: CASSPARGYEQYF

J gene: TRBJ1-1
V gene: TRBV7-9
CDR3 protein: CASSPEPDGTEAFF

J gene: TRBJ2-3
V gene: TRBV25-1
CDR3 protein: CASSKRLGGTDTQYF

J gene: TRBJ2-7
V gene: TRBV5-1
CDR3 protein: CASSLVVGSYEQYF

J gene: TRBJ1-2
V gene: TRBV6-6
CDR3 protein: CASSLHRGNYGYTF

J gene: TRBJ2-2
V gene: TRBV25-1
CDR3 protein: CASSESGSRNTGELFF

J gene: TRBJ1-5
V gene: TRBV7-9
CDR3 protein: CASSPFTGKSGQPQHF